This T cell receptor (beta chain) was observed in a study of response to subunit inactivated influenza vaccine. Only a few counts were recorded for this clonotype. TCRdb redid the calling of the RT-PCR reads with MiXCR, one entry per CDR3 protein. Of 500,000 to 650,000 distinct CDR3 sequences listed, 6.5% to 8% are singletons. This CDR3 spans 13 amino acids. CDR1 is SGHTA and CDR2 is FQGNSA in the germline V gene. The trim removed 5 bases at V and 9 bases at J, leaving 10 bases unmatched. The chain joins TRBV7-2 to TRBJ2-7; 7 bases align to TRBD1. Material: PBMCs from blood, obtained about 23 months after vaccination. The receptor was derived from a man between 50 and 75 years old who received an inactivated influenza vaccine. The CDR3 DNA is TGTGCCAGCAGCCCGCAACGGAACAGGGGGCAGTACTTC. The encoded protein is CASSPQRNRGQYF. Filled out from reference TRBV7-2 and TRBJ2-7, the complete variable domain reads GAGVSQSPSNKVTEKGKDVELRCDPISGHTALYWYRQSLGQGLEFLIYFQGNSAPDKSGLPSDRFSAERTGGSVSTLTIQRTQQEDSAVYLCASSPQRNRGQYFGPGTRLTVT.